This T cell receptor beta chain was profiled in a study of T cell responses to AZD1222 COVID-19 vaccine (dated by TCRdb to about 2021). A note on the overall study: TCR sequencing was performed for 230 to 250 trial participants, of whom 200 to 220 were given two doses of AZD1222 and about 25 were given two doses of MenACWY control vaccine. Trial participants were enrolled into age subgroups of 18-55, 56-69 and 70-plus years, which contained about 150, 28 and 57 TCR-sequenced participants, respectively. Study-wide findings and limitations: Spike-specific TCR breadth and depth rose significantly after two AZD1222 doses compared with day 0 and with MenACWY recipients. Conclusions about previously exposed vaccinees were limited because only six or seven AZD1222 recipients were SARS-CoV-2 seropositive at baseline. Participants were mostly white British, with more females than males. The authors suggested clonal diversity may have been underestimated. Vaccine-associated CD4 TCRs spanned the whole spike protein, with dominant responses in regions 160-218 and 743-854. The 56-69-year group was small, and its depth increase did not reach significance, likely because of low power. Reportedly, almost half of the unique spike-specific TCRs recognized epitopes lying outside the regions that are mutated in the B.1.351 and B.1.1.7 variants. Because no day 14 peak-response samples were available, repertoires were characterized only after the peak T cell response.

The CDR3 contains 14 residues, cysteine and phenylalanine counted. Only the CDR3 DNA is retained, 42 bases long and in frame from the first base. From the germline V gene, CDR1 is SGHTS and CDR2 is YDEGEE. V and J are truncated by 2 bases and 7 bases respectively, leaving an intervening sequence of 15 bases. The time point label, read with the paper, signifies: about 28 days (+/-7) after the second vaccine dose. AZD1222 recipients given second doses at about 4 weeks or at about 12 weeks were pooled, since spike-specific TCR depth and breadth were not found to differ between the two schedules. Vaccinee samples were obtained from the UK trials COV001 and COV002, which included a single-blind randomized controlled phase 2/3 trial of AZD1222 (ChAdOx1 nCoV-19) in healthy adults. Trial participant PBMC samples were collected at day 0 and day 28 after the second dose for TCRbeta chain sequencing. To note about this clone: The specificity of this receptor is unknown. No quality values exist for individual bases; no much larger clone is one base distant.

The CDR3 regions of human TCRbeta chains were analyzed by immunosequencing. The paper's processing steps were these. TCRs in the repertoires were compared against a reference library of SARS-CoV-2-specific TCRs that had been generated with the MIRA antigen-specificity platform. Breadth was defined as the fraction of unique TCRs that were SARS-CoV-2-associated, and depth was defined as the fraction of total T cells that were SARS-CoV-2-associated. Each spike-specific TCR was assigned to its reactive spike region and to a CD4 or CD8 class using the MIRA data. Log10-transformed breadth and depth values were compared by one-way ANOVA with Sidak's multiple comparisons tests. TCRdb took over this immuneACCESS table, retaining in-frame rearrangements with V and J assigned. Such tables are incomplete; in checked studies, under half of the missing clones stem from an unresolved V gene, and the remainder is unexplained. The DNA was the basis for D and trimming; V, J and clone size are from that table. This sample gives some 170,000 clones in total; roughly 90% of them show up just once. Jointly, the top ten make up approximately 4.5% of the sample.

The sequenced sample was peripheral blood, obtained 28 days after the second AZD1222 dose. The TCR sequence derives from an adult who received the AZD1222 COVID-19 vaccine. Recombination joined TRBV5-8 with TRBJ1-2; TRBD1 is a possible D gene, resting on 5 matching bases. The CDR3 here reads CASSFNRIPGGYTF. The DNA sequence is given as TGTGCCAGCAGCTTTAACAGGATCCCGGGTGGCTACACCTTC.